This TCR beta chain was profiled in a study of cytomegalovirus exposure and HLA in healthy donors. The CDR3 is made up of 13 amino acids. Germline CDR1 SGHAT, CDR2 FQNNGV. V dropped 2 bases and J dropped 5 bases, with 9 bases sitting between them. PCR was performed using 60 Vbeta and 13 Jbeta primers. Assay: immunoSEQ multiplex PCR; the TCRdb copy retains only in-frame clones and omits some. The repertoire has approximately 100,000 clones, 85% of them found once; the top ten carry over 7%. Input material: PBMCs. V is TRBV11-2 and J is TRBJ2-5; D call uncertain. This sequence originates from a man aged 40-55 years in good health and CMV-seropositive. This CDR3 reads CASSLPSVETQYF. In DNA form, the CDR3 reads TGTGCCAGCAGCTTACCGTCAGTGGAGACCCAGTACTTC.